This T cell receptor beta chain was obtained from a study of blood T cells in healthy people across ages. A second PCR of about 6 to 11 cycles used a sample-barcoded 5' primer and a J-beta primer mix. TCRdb called the 5' RACE reads again in MiXCR, with one record for every CDR3 protein. The top ten hold roughly 18% of the sample, which has around 800,000 distinct CDR3 sequences, more than 40% seen once. The CDR3 length is 14 residues. V shed 0 bases and J shed 5 bases, with 8 bases lying between them. Germline lookup yields CDR1 MNHEY and CDR2 SVGEGT. The clonotype comes from a man in his sixties in good health. The rearrangement joins TRBV6-2 or TRBV6-3 to TRBJ2-1; D may be TRBD1 or TRBD2 (5 bases each). Sequencing used blood. The CDR3 DNA follows: TGTGCCAGCAGTTACTCGAGGGGAGACAATGAGCAGTTCTTC. Amino acids: CASSYSRGDNEQFF.